The clone carrying this TCR beta chain is categorized as medium-sized. This beta chain represents an off-target read in a library built for alpha chains; its size is of limited meaning. This entry belongs to a study of spatial heterogeneity in lung cancer. Time point of the sample: sample taken at primary tumor resection. This CDR3 is 16 amino acids long. After removal of 1 base from V and 3 bases from J, the junction contained 6 bases not matched to a gene. TCRdb called the 5' RACE reads again in MiXCR, with one record for every CDR3 protein. In the table there are about 800 distinct CDR3 sequences, roughly a quarter of which are singletons.

This sequence originates from a male donor with early-stage non-small cell lung cancer. The V gene is TRBV12-3 or TRBV12-4, the J gene TRBJ2-3; 8 nucleotides match TRBD1. The input for sequencing was normal lung tissue next to the tumor, taken at surgery. CDR3 residues: CASSLGTGFLTDTQYF. For the CDR3, the DNA is TGTGCCAGCAGTTTAGGGACAGGGTTTTTAACAGATACGCAGTATTTT.